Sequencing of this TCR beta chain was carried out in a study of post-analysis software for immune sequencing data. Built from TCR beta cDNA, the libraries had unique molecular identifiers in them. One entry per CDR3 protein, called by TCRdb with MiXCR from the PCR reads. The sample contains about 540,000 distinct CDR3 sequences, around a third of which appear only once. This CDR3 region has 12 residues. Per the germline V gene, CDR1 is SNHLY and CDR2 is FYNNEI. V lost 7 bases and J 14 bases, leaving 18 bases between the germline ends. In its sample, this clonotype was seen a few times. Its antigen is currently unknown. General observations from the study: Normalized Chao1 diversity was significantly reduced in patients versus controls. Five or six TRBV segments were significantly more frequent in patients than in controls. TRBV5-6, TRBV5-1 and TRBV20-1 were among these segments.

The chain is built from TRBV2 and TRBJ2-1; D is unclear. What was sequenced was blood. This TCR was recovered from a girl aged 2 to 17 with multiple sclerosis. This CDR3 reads CASNPDGVSEFF. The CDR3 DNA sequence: TGTGCCAGCAACCCCGATGGGGTTTCTGAGTTCTTC.